This TCR beta chain was retrieved from a study of blood T cell repertoires in COVID-19. Study-wide background: PBMCs, B-cell-depleted T cells, or T cells provided the cDNA or gDNA that made up the material.

The V and J ends lost 4 bases and 7 bases, in that order; junction bases with no gene match: 8. CDR3 length: 15 amino acids. CDR1 and CDR2 (germline): SGHNT, YYREEE (reference sequence). Per the study methods: How many nucleated cells were present was estimated from reference gene primer amplification. Assay: immunoSEQ multiplex PCR; the TCRdb copy retains only in-frame clones and omits some. V, J and clone size reflect that table, while D and trimming were determined from the DNA. Of 85,000 to 120,000 clones in the sample, about 91% were seen once. The TCR was taken from a man between 18 and 35 years old with acute or convalescent COVID-19. This chain joins TRBV5-4 and TRBJ1-4, with 9 bases that match TRBD1. The specimen sequenced was peripheral blood. The CDR3 protein is CASSVPGQGSEKLFF. In DNA form, the CDR3 reads TGTGCCAGCAGCGTGCCGGGACAGGGCAGTGAAAAACTGTTTTTT. The variable domain in full, completed from reference TRBV5-4 and TRBJ1-4, reads ETGVTQSPTHLIKTRGQQVTLRCSSQSGHNTVSWYQQALGQGPQFIFQYYREEENGRGNFPPRFSGLQFPNYSSELNVNALELDDSALYLCASSVPGQGSEKLFFGSGTQLSVL.